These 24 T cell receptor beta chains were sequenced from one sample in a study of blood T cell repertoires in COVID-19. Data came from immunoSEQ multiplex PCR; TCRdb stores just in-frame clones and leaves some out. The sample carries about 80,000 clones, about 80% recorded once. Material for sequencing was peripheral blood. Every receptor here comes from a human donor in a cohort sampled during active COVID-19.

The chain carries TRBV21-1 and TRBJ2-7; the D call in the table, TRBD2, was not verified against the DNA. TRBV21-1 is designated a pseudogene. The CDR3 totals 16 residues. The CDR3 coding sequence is TGTGCCAGCATTAACACTAGCGGGAGGGCCCGTAGCGAGCAGTACTTC. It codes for CASINTSGRARSEQYF.

CDR3 region: CASSSAGKGTEAFF. The CDR3 nucleotides are TGCGCCAGCAGCTCGGCGGGAAAGGGCACTGAAGCTTTCTTT. J is TRBJ1-1 and V is TRBV5-1; no clear D. Trimming removed 3 bases from V and 4 bases from J, with 13 bases in between. CDR3 length: 14 amino acids. In germline, CDR1 is SGHRS, CDR2 YFSETQ.

CDR3 DNA sequence: TGTGCCACCAGTGATTCGCGGACAGGGTCCACAGATACGCAGTATTTT. It translates to CATSDSRTGSTDTQYF. The gene calls are TRBV24-1 and TRBJ2-3, with 8 bases fitting TRBD1. The germline V gene encodes CDR1 KGHDR and CDR2 SFDVKD. The CDR3 consists of 16 residues. J was trimmed by 2 bases and V by 2 bases; bases with no gene match: 5.

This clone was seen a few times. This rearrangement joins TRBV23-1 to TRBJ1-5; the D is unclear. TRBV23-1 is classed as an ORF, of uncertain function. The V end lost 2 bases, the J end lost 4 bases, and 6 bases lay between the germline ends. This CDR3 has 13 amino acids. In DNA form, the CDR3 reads TGCGCCAGCAGTCAAATCCTTAATCAGCCCCAGCATTTT. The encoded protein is CASSQILNQPQHF.

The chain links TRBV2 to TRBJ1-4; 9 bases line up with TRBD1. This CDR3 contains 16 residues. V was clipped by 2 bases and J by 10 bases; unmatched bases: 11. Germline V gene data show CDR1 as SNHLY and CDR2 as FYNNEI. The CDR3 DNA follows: TGTGCCAGCAGTGAAATCCACCAGAGACAGGGGGGAAAACTGTTTTTT. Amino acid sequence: CASSEIHQRQGGKLFF.

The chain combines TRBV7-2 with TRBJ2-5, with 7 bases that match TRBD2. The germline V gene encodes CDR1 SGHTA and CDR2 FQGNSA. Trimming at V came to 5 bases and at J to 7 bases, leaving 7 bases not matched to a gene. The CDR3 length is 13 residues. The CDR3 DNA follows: TGTGCCAGCAGCCCTGGACTAGTTGTGACCCAGTACTTC. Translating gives CASSPGLVVTQYF.

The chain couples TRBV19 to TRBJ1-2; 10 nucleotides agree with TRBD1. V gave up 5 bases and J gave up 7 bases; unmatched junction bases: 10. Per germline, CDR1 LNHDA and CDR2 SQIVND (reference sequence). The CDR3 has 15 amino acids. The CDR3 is CASSPTGQGLLGYTF. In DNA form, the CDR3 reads TGTGCCAGTAGTCCAACGGGACAGGGGCTCCTTGGCTACACCTTC. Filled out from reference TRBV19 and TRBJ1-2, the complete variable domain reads DGGITQSPKYLFRKEGQNVTLSCEQNLNHDAMYWYRQDPGQGLRLIYYSQIVNDFQKGDIAEGYSVSREKKESFPLTVTSAQKNPTAFYLCASSPTGQGLLGYTFGSGTRLTVV.

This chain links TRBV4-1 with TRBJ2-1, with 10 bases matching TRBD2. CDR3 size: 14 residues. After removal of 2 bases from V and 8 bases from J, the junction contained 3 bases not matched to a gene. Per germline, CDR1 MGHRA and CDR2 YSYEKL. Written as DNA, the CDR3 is TGCGCCAGCAGCCAACTAGCGGGAGACCATGAGCAGTTCTTC. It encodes CASSQLAGDHEQFF.

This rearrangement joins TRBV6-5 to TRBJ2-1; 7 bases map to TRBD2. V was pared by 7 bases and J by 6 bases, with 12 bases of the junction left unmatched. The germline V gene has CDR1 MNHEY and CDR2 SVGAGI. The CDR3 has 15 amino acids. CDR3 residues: CASTGMGGRSNEQFF. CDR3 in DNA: TGTGCCAGCACCGGGATGGGCGGGAGAAGCAATGAGCAGTTCTTC.

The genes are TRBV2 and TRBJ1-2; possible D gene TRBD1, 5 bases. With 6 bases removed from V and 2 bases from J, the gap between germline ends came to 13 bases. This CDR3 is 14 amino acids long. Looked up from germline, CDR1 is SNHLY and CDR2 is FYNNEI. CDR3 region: CASRPGNSNYGYTF. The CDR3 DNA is TGTGCCAGCAGACCAGGGAATTCCAACTATGGCTACACCTTC.

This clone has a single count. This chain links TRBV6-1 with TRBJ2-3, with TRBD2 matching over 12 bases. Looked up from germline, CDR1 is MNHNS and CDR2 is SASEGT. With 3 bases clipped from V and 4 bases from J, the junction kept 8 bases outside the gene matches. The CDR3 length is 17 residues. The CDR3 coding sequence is TGTGCCAGCAGTGACCACCTTACTAGCGGGAGGCCAGATACGCAGTATTTT. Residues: CASSDHLTSGRPDTQYF.

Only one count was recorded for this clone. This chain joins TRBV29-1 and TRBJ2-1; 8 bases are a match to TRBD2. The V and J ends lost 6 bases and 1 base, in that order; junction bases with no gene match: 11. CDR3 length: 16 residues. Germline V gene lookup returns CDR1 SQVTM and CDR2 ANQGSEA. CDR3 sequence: CSVTKIAGPSYNEQFF. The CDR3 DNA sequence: TGCAGCGTGACCAAGATAGCGGGGCCTTCCTACAATGAGCAGTTCTTC.

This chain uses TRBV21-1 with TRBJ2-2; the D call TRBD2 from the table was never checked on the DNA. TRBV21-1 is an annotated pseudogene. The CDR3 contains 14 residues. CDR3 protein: CAGGRSGSSGELFF. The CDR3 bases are TGTGCCGGGGGTCGCAGCGGGAGTTCCGGGGAGCTGTTTTTT.

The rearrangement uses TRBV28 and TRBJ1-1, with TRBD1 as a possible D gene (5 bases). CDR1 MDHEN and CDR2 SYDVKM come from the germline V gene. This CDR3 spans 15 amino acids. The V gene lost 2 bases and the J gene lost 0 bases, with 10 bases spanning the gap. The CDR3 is CASSLSGAVNTEAFF. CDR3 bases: TGTGCCAGCAGTTTAAGCGGGGCGGTGAACACTGAAGCTTTCTTT.

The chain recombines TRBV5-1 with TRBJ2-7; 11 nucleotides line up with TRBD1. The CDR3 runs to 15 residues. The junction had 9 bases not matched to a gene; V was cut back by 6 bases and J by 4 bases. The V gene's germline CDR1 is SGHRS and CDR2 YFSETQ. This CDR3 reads CASTQDRGLMYEQYF. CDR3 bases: TGCGCCAGCACCCAGGACAGGGGGCTAATGTACGAGCAGTACTTC.

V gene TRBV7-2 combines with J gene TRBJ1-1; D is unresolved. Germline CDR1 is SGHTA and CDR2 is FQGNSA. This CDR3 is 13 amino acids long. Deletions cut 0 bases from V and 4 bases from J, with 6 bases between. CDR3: CASSLAAGTEAFF. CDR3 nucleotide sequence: TGTGCCAGCAGCTTAGCCGCGGGCACTGAAGCTTTCTTT.

CDR3 in amino acids: CASSSGTAAYF. The CDR3 DNA follows: TGTGCCAGTAGTTCAGGGACAGCTGCGTACTTC. V usage is TRBV19 and J usage is TRBJ2-5; 7 nucleotides match TRBD1. CDR1 and CDR2 from the germline V gene are LNHDA and SQIVND (reference sequence). The CDR3 runs to 11 residues. V dropped 5 bases and J dropped 13; count of bases not matched to a gene: 7. Variable domain in full (rest from reference TRBV19 and TRBJ2-5): DGGITQSPKYLFRKEGQNVTLSCEQNLNHDAMYWYRQDPGQGLRLIYYSQIVNDFQKGDIAEGYSVSREKKESFPLTVTSAQKNPTAFYLCASSSGTAAYFGPGTRLLVL.

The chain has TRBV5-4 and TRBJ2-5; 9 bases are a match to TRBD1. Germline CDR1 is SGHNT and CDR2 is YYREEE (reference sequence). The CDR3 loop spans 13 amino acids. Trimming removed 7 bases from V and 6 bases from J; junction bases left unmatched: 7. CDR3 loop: CASVRTGEKTQYF. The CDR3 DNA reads TGTGCCAGCGTCCGGACAGGGGAAAAGACCCAGTACTTC.

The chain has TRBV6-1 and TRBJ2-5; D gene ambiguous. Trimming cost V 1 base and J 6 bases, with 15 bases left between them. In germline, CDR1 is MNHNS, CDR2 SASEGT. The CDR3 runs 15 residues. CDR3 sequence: CASSEEARSMQTQYF. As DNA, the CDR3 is TGTGCCAGCAGTGAAGAGGCTAGGAGTATGCAGACCCAGTACTTC.

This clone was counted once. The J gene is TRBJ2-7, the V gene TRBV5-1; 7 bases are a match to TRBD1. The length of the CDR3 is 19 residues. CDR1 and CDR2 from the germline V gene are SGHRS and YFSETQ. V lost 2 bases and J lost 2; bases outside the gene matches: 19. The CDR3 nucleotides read TGCGCCAGCAGCTTCGGACAGGTGACCCGGGCCGAAAACGCCTACGAGCAGTACTTC. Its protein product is CASSFGQVTRAENAYEQYF.

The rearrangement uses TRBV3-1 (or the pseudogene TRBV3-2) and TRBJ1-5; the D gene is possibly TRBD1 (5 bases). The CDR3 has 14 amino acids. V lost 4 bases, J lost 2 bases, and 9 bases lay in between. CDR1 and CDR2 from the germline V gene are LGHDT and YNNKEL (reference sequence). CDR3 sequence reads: CASSPREGNQPQHF. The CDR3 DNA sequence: TGTGCCAGCAGCCCCAGGGAAGGCAATCAGCCCCAGCATTTT.

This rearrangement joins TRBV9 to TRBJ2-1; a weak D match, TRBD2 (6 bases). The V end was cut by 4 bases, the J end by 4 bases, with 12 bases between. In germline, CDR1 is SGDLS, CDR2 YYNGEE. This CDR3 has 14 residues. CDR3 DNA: TGTGCCAGCAGCTTGATAGCGGCATACAATGAGCAGTTCTTC. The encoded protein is CASSLIAAYNEQFF.

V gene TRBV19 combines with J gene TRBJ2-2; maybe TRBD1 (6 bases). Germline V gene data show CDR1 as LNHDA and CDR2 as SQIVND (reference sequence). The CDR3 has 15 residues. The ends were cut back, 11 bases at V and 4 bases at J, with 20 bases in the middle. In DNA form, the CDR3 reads TGTGCCCCCCAAGAGGGGACATGGGGCACCGGGGAGCTGTTTTTT. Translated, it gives CAPQEGTWGTGELFF.

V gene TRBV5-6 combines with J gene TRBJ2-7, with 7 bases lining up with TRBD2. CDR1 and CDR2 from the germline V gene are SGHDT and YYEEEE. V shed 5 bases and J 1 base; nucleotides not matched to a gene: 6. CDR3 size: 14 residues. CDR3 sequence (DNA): TGTGCCAGCAGGGGAGTGGGAGGGTCCTACGAGCAGTACTTC. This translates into CASRGVGGSYEQYF.